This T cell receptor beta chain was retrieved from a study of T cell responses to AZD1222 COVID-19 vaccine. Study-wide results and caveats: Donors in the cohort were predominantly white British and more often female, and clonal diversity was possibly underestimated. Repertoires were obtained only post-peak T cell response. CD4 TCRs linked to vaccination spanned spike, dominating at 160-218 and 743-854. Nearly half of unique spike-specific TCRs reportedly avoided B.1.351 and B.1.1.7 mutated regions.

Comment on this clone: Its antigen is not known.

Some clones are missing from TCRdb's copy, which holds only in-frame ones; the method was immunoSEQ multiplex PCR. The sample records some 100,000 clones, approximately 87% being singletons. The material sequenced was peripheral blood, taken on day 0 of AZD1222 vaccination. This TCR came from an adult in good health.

This CDR3 is CASSYSIRGPDTGELFF. CDR3 DNA sequence: TGTGCCAGCAGTTACTCGATCAGGGGGCCGGACACCGGGGAGCTGTTTTTT. V usage is TRBV6-2 or TRBV6-3 and J usage is TRBJ2-2, with 8 bases fitting TRBD1. The CDR3 is made up of 17 amino acids. The germline CDR1 and CDR2 sequences are MNHEY and SVGEGT. J lost 3 bases, V lost 0 bases, and 6 bases had no gene match.